This T cell receptor beta chain stems from a study of CD8+CD57+ T cells in acquired aplastic anemia. Study at large: Sorted CD4+ and CD8+ cells yielded DNA averaging about 3.1 ug.

Investigators profiled TCR beta VDJ and CDR3 from genomic DNA template. One entry per CDR3 protein, called by TCRdb with MiXCR from the reads. The sample includes about 110,000 distinct CDR3 sequences, less than 65% of them seen just once. The V gene lost 5 bases and the J gene lost 6 bases, with 14 bases spanning the gap. The CDR3 covers 15 residues. Germline CDR1 is SGHDN and CDR2 is FVKESK. Sequences were obtained from sorted CD4+, CD8+, or CD8+CD57+ T cells (not recorded which) from PBMCs. This clonotype originated in a human donor in good health, serving as a control. The gene calls are TRBV14 and TRBJ1-6, with D perhaps matching TRBD1 (6 bases). The CDR3 is CASSDRTEPNSPLHF. For the CDR3, the DNA is TGTGCCAGCAGCGACAGGACAGAGCCTAATTCACCCCTCCACTTT.